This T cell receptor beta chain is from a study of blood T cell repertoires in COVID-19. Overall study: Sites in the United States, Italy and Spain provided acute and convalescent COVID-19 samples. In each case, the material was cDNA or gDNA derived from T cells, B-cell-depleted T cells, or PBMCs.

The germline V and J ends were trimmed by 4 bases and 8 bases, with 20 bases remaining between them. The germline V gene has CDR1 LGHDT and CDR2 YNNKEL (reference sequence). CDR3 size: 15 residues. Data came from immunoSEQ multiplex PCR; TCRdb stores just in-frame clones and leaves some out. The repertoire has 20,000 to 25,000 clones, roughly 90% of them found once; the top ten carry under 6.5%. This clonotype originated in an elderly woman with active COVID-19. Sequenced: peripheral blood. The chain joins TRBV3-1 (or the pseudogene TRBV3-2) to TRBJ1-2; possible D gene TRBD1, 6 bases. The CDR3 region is CASSPQGGAAGGYTF. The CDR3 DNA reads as TGTGCCAGCAGCCCACAGGGAGGGGCCGCGGGGGGCTACACCTTC.